The 9 T cell receptor beta chains in this list originate from one sample, sequenced in a study of PD-L1 blockade in urothelial cancer (dated by TCRdb to about 2017). What this sample's time point label stands for: peripheral blood 6 weeks after treatment start. Library preparation employed the immunoSEQ multiplex PCR assay. TCRdb carries this immuneACCESS record with in-frame sequences only. Its versions omit some clonotypes, under half of them owing to an unresolved V gene in the studies checked, with the rest unexplained. Present in this sample are about 36,000 clones, approximately 88% of which were seen just once. The ten biggest clones cover more than 9% of the sample. The specimen was PBMCs, collected around atezolizumab (anti-PD-L1) treatment. These receptors were collected from a man between 35 and 55 years old with urothelial cancer.

In DNA, the CDR3 is TGTGCCAGTAGTGTATACAGTGACACTGAAGCTTTCTTT. Its translation: CASSVYSDTEAFF. The rearrangement joins TRBV19 to TRBJ1-1; D call uncertain. Trimming left V 5 bases short and J 3 bases short, with 10 bases between. CDR3 size: 13 residues. The germline V gene has CDR1 LNHDA and CDR2 SQIVND (reference sequence).

The J gene is TRBJ2-3, the V gene TRBV7-3, with D possibly TRBD2 on 6 matching bases. Between the trimmed V and J ends, which lost 4 bases and 7 bases, there was a span of 15 bases. The germline V gene has CDR1 SGHTA and CDR2 FQGTGA. The CDR3 has 14 residues. DNA for the CDR3: TGTGCCAGCAGCTCGCGCCCCGGGACTTATACGCAGTATTTT. Protein sequence: CASSSRPGTYTQYF.

The J gene is TRBJ2-6, the V gene TRBV11-2; 9 nucleotides match TRBD2. Germline CDR1 SGHAT, CDR2 FQNNGV. Losses at the gene ends were 5 bases for V and 2 bases for J; bases not matched to a gene: 13. This CDR3 contains 19 residues. The CDR3 DNA follows: TGTGCCAGCAGCCCCTTCGGCGGCGGGAGGGCAGCTGGGGCCAACGTCCTGACTTTC. As protein: CASSPFGGGRAAGANVLTF.

This clone was counted only a few times. V usage is TRBV28 and J usage is TRBJ2-6; 11 bases align to TRBD2. V lost 5 bases, J lost 4 bases, and 13 bases stayed unmatched. CDR1 and CDR2 from the germline V gene are MDHEN and SYDVKM. The CDR3 runs to 19 residues. The CDR3 region is CASSLRLAGREQGANVLTF. The DNA of the CDR3 is TGTGCCAGCAGTCTCCGACTAGCGGGAAGGGAACAAGGGGCCAACGTCCTGACTTTC.

This sequence joins TRBV4-1 and TRBJ2-6; D is undetermined. The CDR3 is made up of 16 amino acids. In germline, CDR1 is MGHRA, CDR2 YSYEKL. V was pared by 0 bases and J by 1 base, with 7 bases between. The CDR3 region has the DNA TGCGCCAGCAGCCAAGATTCCCTTTCTGGGGCCAACGTCCTGACTTTC. Protein sequence: CASSQDSLSGANVLTF.

The gene calls are TRBV9 and TRBJ2-7; D is perhaps TRBD2 (6 bases). The V and J ends lost 2 bases and 4 bases respectively, with 16 bases between them. This CDR3 has 15 amino acids. Per the germline V gene, CDR1 is SGDLS and CDR2 is YYNGEE. In DNA, the CDR3 is TGTGCCAGCAGCGTTGGTAGCGGAGCCCCATACGAGCAGTACTTC. Its translation: CASSVGSGAPYEQYF.

The genes are TRBV7-2 and TRBJ2-5; 14 bases map to TRBD2. This CDR3 comprises 15 residues. From germline, CDR1 is SGHTA and CDR2 FQGNSA. The V gene end was trimmed by 6 bases and the J gene end by 7 bases; junction bases not matched to a gene: 7. CDR3 loop: CASREGLAGGWTQYF. The DNA for the CDR3 is TGTGCCAGCAGGGAAGGACTAGCGGGAGGTTGGACCCAGTACTTC.

The gene calls are TRBV7-8 and TRBJ1-3; a weak D match, TRBD1 (6 bases). The CDR3 has 14 amino acids. Between the trimmed V and J ends, which lost 5 bases and 2 bases, there was a span of 10 bases. Germline values: CDR1 SGHVS, CDR2 FQNEAQ. The CDR3 nucleotides read TGTGCCAGCAGCAAACAGGGAGCTGGAAACACCATATATTTT. It is translated as CASSKQGAGNTIYF. The full variable domain, in which reference TRBV7-8 and TRBJ1-3 provide the parts outside the CDR3, is GAGVSQSPRYKVAKRGQDVALRCDPISGHVSLFWYQQALGQGPEFLTYFQNEAQLDKSGLPSDRFFAERPEGSVSTLKIQRTQQEDSAVYLCASSKQGAGNTIYFGEGSWLTVV.

The chain links TRBV29-1 to TRBJ2-1; 9 bases align to TRBD1. The CDR3 extends over 14 amino acids. V shed 6 bases and J 3 bases; nucleotides not matched to a gene: 6. From germline, CDR1 is SQVTM and CDR2 ANQGSEA. CDR3 nucleotide sequence: TGCAGCGTCGTGGACAGGGGACACTACAATGAGCAGTTCTTC. Translated: CSVVDRGHYNEQFF.